Below, 8 T cell receptor beta chains from the same sample are listed, as sequenced in a study of post-analysis software for immune sequencing data. Which antigens these TCRs recognize remains unknown. Broader study findings: Compared with controls, patients had more of about 5 TRBV segments, including TRBV5-6, TRBV5-1 and TRBV20-1.

The TCR beta cDNA libraries carried unique molecular identifiers. TCRdb ran MiXCR on the PCR reads and lists one entry per CDR3 protein. The sample shows 350,000 to 450,000 distinct CDR3 sequences, 39% of them seen only once. Sequencing was done on a sample of blood. The receptor set was obtained from a girl aged 2 to 9 with multiple sclerosis.

This sequence joins TRBV29-1 and TRBJ2-3; D is unclear. This CDR3 has 15 residues. CDR1 is SQVTM and CDR2 is ANQGSEA in the germline V gene. V shed 8 bases and J shed 3 bases, with 21 bases lying between them. In DNA, the CDR3 is TGCAGCTATGCCCCCCAAGGGTTCGAGACAGATACGCAGTATTTT. Encoded protein: CSYAPQGFETDTQYF.

This clonotype appeared a few times. The chain uses TRBV12-3 or TRBV12-4 and TRBJ1-5; tentative D call: TRBD1 (5 bases). There are 15 residues in the CDR3. V was clipped by 6 bases and J by 4 bases, with 16 bases between them. The CDR3 is CASSLGARGNQPQHF. Here the CDR3 DNA reads TGTGCCAGCAGCCTCGGGGCAAGGGGAAATCAGCCCCAGCATTTT.

The CDR3 region has the DNA TGTGCCAGCTCACCACAGGGGGCGGACGGGACCGGGGAGCTGTTTTTT. Encoded protein: CASSPQGADGTGELFF. The chain joins TRBV18 to TRBJ2-2; 7 bases are a match to TRBD1. The CDR3 is 16 amino acids. In germline, CDR1 is KGHSH, CDR2 LQKENI. The junction had 7 bases not matched to a gene; V was cut back by 1 base and J by 5 bases.

The chain is built from TRBV25-1 and TRBJ2-7; the D is unclear. The CDR3 extends over 13 amino acids. Trimming pared 1 base from V and 0 bases from J, leaving 4 bases between. CDR1 is MGHDK, CDR2 SYGVNS, per germline. The CDR3 sequence: CASSEWDSYEQYF. DNA of the CDR3: TGTGCCAGCAGTGAATGGGACTCCTACGAGCAGTACTTC.

The rearrangement links TRBV27 to TRBJ2-3; 8 nucleotides align to TRBD2. The trim removed 6 bases at V and 0 bases at J, leaving 2 bases unmatched. CDR1 MNHEY and CDR2 SMNVEV come from the germline V gene (reference sequence). The CDR3 covers 14 residues. The CDR3 protein is CASRASGSTDTQYF. The CDR3, as DNA: TGTGCCAGCAGGGCTAGCGGGAGCACAGATACGCAGTATTTT.

About this clonotype: The conserved closing phenylalanine or tryptophan is absent in this CDR3, likely reflecting a read error. The gene calls are TRBV27 and TRBJ2-5; 7 bases line up with TRBD1. The DNA end lines up better with TRBJ2-7; the J call may be wrong. The CDR3 totals 14 residues. Germline values: CDR1 MNHEY, CDR2 SMNVEV (reference sequence). This CDR3 is CASSFSHRGYEQYS. The CDR3, as DNA: TGTGCCAGCAGTTTTTCTCACAGGGGATACGAGCAGTACTCC.

The genes are TRBV12-3 or TRBV12-4 and TRBJ2-5, with 8 bases that match TRBD1. The J call may be faulty, since TRBJ2-7 better matches the DNA end. The CDR3 has 12 residues. Here the CDR3 reads CASSSGGHEQYF. The CDR3, as DNA: TGTGCCAGCAGTTCAGGGGGCCACGAGCAGTACTTC.

The chain links TRBV7-2 to TRBJ2-5; 9 positions agree with TRBD1. In germline, CDR1 is SGHTA, CDR2 FQGNSA. The CDR3 loop spans 15 amino acids. J gave up 5 bases and V 4 bases, and 8 bases lay outside the gene matches. The CDR3 loop is CASSSLTGGFETQYF. In DNA form, the CDR3 reads TGTGCCAGCAGCTCCCTTACAGGGGGCTTCGAGACCCAGTACTTC.